This T cell receptor beta chain is drawn from a study of T cell responses to AZD1222 COVID-19 vaccine. The length of the CDR3 is 14 residues. Germline V lookup: CDR1 SGHRS, CDR2 YFSETQ. V was pared by 2 bases and J by 5 bases, with 8 bases between. Generated by immunoSEQ multiplex PCR, the TCRdb table keeps only in-frame clones and is missing some. The sample records about 180,000 clones, roughly 93% being singletons. The sequence was obtained from an adult who received the MenACWY meningococcal vaccine as a control. Specimen: peripheral blood, collected 28 days after the second dose of the MenACWY control vaccine. The V and J genes are TRBV5-1 and TRBJ1-6, with D tentatively TRBD1 (6 bases). The CDR3 DNA reads as TGCGCCAGCAGCTTTCGACAGGATAATTCACCCCTCCACTTT. Protein sequence: CASSFRQDNSPLHF.